What follows are 19 T cell receptor beta chains derived from one specimen sequenced in a study of T cell responses to AZD1222 COVID-19 vaccine. The repertoire was sequenced with immunoSEQ multiplex PCR; TCRdb's copy has only in-frame clones and lacks some. Of about 130,000 clones detected, over 65% appear once; the ten largest clones hold 4.1%. The source was peripheral blood, collected on day 0 of AZD1222 vaccination. The receptor set was obtained from an adult in good health.

This chain links TRBV29-1 with TRBJ1-1, with unresolved D. V dropped 4 bases and J dropped 3 bases, with 18 bases sitting between them. CDR3 length: 15 residues. Germline V gene data show CDR1 as SQVTM and CDR2 as ANQGSEA. This chain's CDR3 is CSVAPLIQRDTEAFF. The CDR3 coding sequence is TGCAGCGTTGCCCCCTTGATTCAGAGGGACACTGAAGCTTTCTTT.

V and J are TRBV10-2 and TRBJ1-3, with 7 bases aligning to TRBD1. The CDR3 is 17 residues long. Germline V CDR1 and CDR2: WSHSY, SAAADI. After removal of 0 bases from V and 4 bases from J, the junction contained 9 bases not matched to a gene. The CDR3 DNA follows: TGCGCCAGCAGTGAGTCCGGGAAGAGGGGGCACGGAAACACCATATATTTT. Translation: CASSESGKRGHGNTIYF.

This chain connects TRBV28 to TRBJ2-2; 8 bases are a match to TRBD1. This CDR3 spans 15 amino acids. V gave up 10 bases and J gave up 1 base; unmatched junction bases: 8. The germline CDR1 and CDR2 sequences are MDHEN and SYDVKM. The DNA of the CDR3 is TGTGCCACCCACCCCGGGACAGGGAACACCGGGGAGCTGTTTTTT. This encodes CATHPGTGNTGELFF.

The gene calls are TRBV5-6 and TRBJ1-4; 10 bases align to TRBD1. The junction had 9 bases not matched to a gene; V was cut back by 4 bases and J by 6 bases. The CDR3 has 16 amino acids. Germline loops: CDR1 SGHDT, CDR2 YYEEEE. CDR3 amino acids: CASSPAPGQGYEKLFF. The CDR3 DNA reads TGTGCCAGCAGCCCCGCGCCGGGACAGGGGTATGAAAAACTGTTTTTT.

The CDR3 region has the DNA TGTGCCAGCAGCCAAGGGGCCAATACGAGGGATTCACCCCTCCACTTT. It yields the protein CASSQGANTRDSPLHF. The V call is TRBV14, the J call TRBJ1-6; D ambiguous. Trimming removed 1 base from V and 8 bases from J, with 15 bases in between. CDR1 is SGHDN and CDR2 is FVKESK in the germline V gene. The CDR3 contains 16 residues.

The V and J genes are TRBV3-1 (or the pseudogene TRBV3-2) and TRBJ1-5; a weak D match, TRBD1 (5 bases). Trimming took off 1 base at V and 3 bases at J, with 16 bases between the two ends. The CDR3 is 17 amino acids. Germline V lookup: CDR1 LGHDT, CDR2 YNNKEL (reference sequence). The chain's CDR3 is CASSQGGGVENNQPQHF. The CDR3 coding sequence is TGTGCCAGCAGCCAAGGGGGAGGGGTAGAGAACAATCAGCCCCAGCATTTT.

The chain links TRBV19 to TRBJ1-5; D may be TRBD1 (6 bases). The CDR3 consists of 14 residues. V was clipped by 4 bases and J by 5 bases, with 12 bases between them. The germline CDR1 and CDR2 sequences are LNHDA and SQIVND (reference sequence). The CDR3 spells CASSTGAFDQPQHF. DNA for the CDR3: TGTGCCAGTAGTACGGGGGCTTTCGATCAGCCCCAGCATTTT. Drawing the rest from reference TRBV19 and TRBJ1-5, the complete variable domain is DGGITQSPKYLFRKEGQNVTLSCEQNLNHDAMYWYRQDPGQGLRLIYYSQIVNDFQKGDIAEGYSVSREKKESFPLTVTSAQKNPTAFYLCASSTGAFDQPQHFGDGTRLSIL.

This clone was counted a single time. The rearrangement uses TRBV28 and TRBJ1-5; TRBD1 aligns across 10 bases. Germline V gives CDR1 MDHEN, CDR2 SYDVKM. The length of the CDR3 is 19 residues. Trimming took 6 bases from V and 0 from J; bases not matched to a gene: 14. CDR3 in DNA: TGTGCCAGCAGGCAGGACAGGGGGAAAACGCTAAATAGCAATCAGCCCCAGCATTTT. This encodes CASRQDRGKTLNSNQPQHF.

The chain links TRBV6-5 to TRBJ2-3; TRBD2 is a possible D gene (5 bases). In germline, CDR1 is MNHEY, CDR2 SVGAGI. This CDR3 is built from 14 residues. With 7 bases removed from V and 4 bases from J, the gap between germline ends came to 15 bases. The CDR3 protein is CASKSRGGSDTQYF. The CDR3 bases are TGTGCCAGCAAATCGCGAGGAGGATCAGATACGCAGTATTTT.

The chain has TRBV7-2 and TRBJ2-7, with TRBD1 matching 8 bases. Germline V gives CDR1 SGHTA, CDR2 FQGNSA. The CDR3 loop spans 15 amino acids. With V trimmed by 4 bases and J by 0 bases, 5 bases remained unmatched. The CDR3 loop reads CASSSRDRHSYEQYF. In DNA form, the CDR3 reads TGTGCCAGCAGCTCCAGGGACAGGCACTCCTACGAGCAGTACTTC.

The chain employs TRBV4-1 and TRBJ1-4; unclear D gene. Germline lookup yields CDR1 MGHRA and CDR2 YSYEKL. The CDR3 has 13 residues. The V end lost 4 bases, the J end lost 3 bases, and 6 bases lay between the germline ends. CDR3 sequence reads: CASSLGSNEKLFF. CDR3 nucleotide sequence: TGCGCCAGCAGCCTGGGTTCTAATGAAAAACTGTTTTTT.

This chain links TRBV2 with TRBJ1-4, with D perhaps TRBD1 (6 bases). The V end was cut by 6 bases, the J end by 6 bases, with 14 bases between. This CDR3 is 14 amino acids long. Germline V gene data show CDR1 as SNHLY and CDR2 as FYNNEI. CDR3 sequence: CASRYRVGDEKLFF. The DNA for the CDR3 is TGTGCCAGCAGGTACAGGGTAGGGGATGAAAAACTGTTTTTT. The full variable domain, rest sourced from reference TRBV2 and TRBJ1-4, is EPEVTQTPSHQVTQMGQEVILRCVPISNHLYFYWYRQILGQKVEFLVSFYNNEISEKSEIFDDQFSVERPDGSNFTLKIRSTKLEDSAMYFCASRYRVGDEKLFFGSGTQLSVL.

This clone has more than one count but fewer than ten. The V call is TRBV18, the J call TRBJ2-2; D is uncertain. This CDR3 spans 12 amino acids. CDR1 and CDR2 (germline): KGHSH, LQKENI. The V and J ends lost 2 bases and 13 bases respectively, with 11 bases between them. The CDR3 sequence: CASSPDDRALFF. CDR3 coding DNA: TGTGCCAGCTCACCAGATGATCGGGCGCTGTTTTTT.

The J gene is TRBJ2-7, the V gene TRBV2; D gene ambiguous. There are 13 residues in the CDR3. CDR1 is SNHLY and CDR2 is FYNNEI in the germline V gene. V was cut by 10 bases and J by 2 bases, with 15 bases left in between. This CDR3 reads CATRRVAAYEQYF. The CDR3 nucleotides read TGTGCCACCCGAAGGGTGGCAGCCTACGAGCAGTACTTC.

The V gene is TRBV30, the J gene TRBJ2-2; possible D gene TRBD1, 5 bases. CDR3 size: 13 residues. Trimming cost V 5 bases and J 1 base, with 8 bases left between them. The germline CDR1 and CDR2 sequences are GTSNPN and SVGIG (reference sequence). The CDR3 DNA sequence: TGTGCCTGGGCTGGACAGAACACCGGGGAGCTGTTTTTT. Translating gives CAWAGQNTGELFF.

This chain connects TRBV3-1 (or the pseudogene TRBV3-2) to TRBJ1-2, with a tentative D call TRBD1 (6 bases). From germline, CDR1 is LGHDT and CDR2 YNNKEL (reference sequence). The CDR3 has 15 amino acids. Trimming stripped 1 base from V and 5 bases from J, with 14 bases between. The chain's CDR3 is CASSQAGTGRYGYTF. CDR3 bases: TGTGCCAGCAGCCAAGCCGGCACAGGGAGGTATGGCTACACCTTC.

The genes are TRBV30 and TRBJ1-6, with a tentative D call TRBD1 (5 bases). Between the trimmed V and J ends, which lost 0 bases and 5 bases, there was a span of 14 bases. In germline, CDR1 is GTSNPN, CDR2 SVGIG (reference sequence). This CDR3 region has 16 residues. This CDR3 is CAWSVLGGPNNSPLHF. The CDR3, as DNA: TGTGCCTGGAGTGTACTGGGGGGTCCCAATAATTCACCCCTCCACTTT.

The J gene is TRBJ2-5, the V gene TRBV12-3 or TRBV12-4, with no clear D. The length of the CDR3 is 13 residues. Trimming shortened V by 1 base and J by 5 bases, and 8 bases separated the two germline ends. CDR3 DNA: TGTGCCAGCAGTTTAGGCGGATGGGAGACCCAGTACTTC. Encoded protein: CASSLGGWETQYF.

The rearrangement joins TRBV7-9 to TRBJ1-5; D may be TRBD1 (6 bases). CDR3 length: 14 residues. The V end was cut by 1 base, the J end by 6 bases, with 10 bases between. Germline assignment: CDR1 SEHNR and CDR2 FQNEAQ (reference sequence). CDR3 sequence (DNA): TGTGCCAGCAGCTTAGACAGGGACCCTCAGCCCCAGCATTTT. Protein sequence: CASSLDRDPQPQHF.